A single sample gave rise to the 25 T cell receptor beta chains below, sequenced in a study of identical twins (dated by TCRdb to the mid-2010s). The library came from 5' RACE. The instrument was an Illumina HiSeq 2000. TCRdb reworked the public reads: Q25 trimming with fastp, MiXCR clone assembly, productive beta chains retained. Identical CDR3 proteins give one entry, which carries the most common genes and DNA. The sample table lists roughly 290,000 distinct CDR3 sequences, 8% to 9.5% of them with a count of one. In total, the top ten clones hold roughly 7% of the sample. These data are also associated with another study on yellow fever vaccine responses in identical twins.

The sequenced material came from CD8+ T cells sorted from blood. The receptors here all came from a woman aged 18-30 years in good health.

This clonotype has a count of ten or more. The V call is TRBV12-3 or TRBV12-4, the J call TRBJ2-5; 8 bases agree with TRBD1. CDR3 length: 16 amino acids. The junction had 10 bases not matched to a gene; V was cut back by 6 bases and J by 1 base. CDR3 in DNA: TGTGCCAGCAGACCTCCGGGACAGGACTTCCAAGAGACCCAGTACTTC. Its translation: CASRPPGQDFQETQYF.

The chain joins TRBV7-9 to TRBJ2-1; 9 bases map to TRBD2. V was clipped by 3 bases and J by 8 bases; unmatched bases: 11. This CDR3 comprises 16 residues. CDR1 SEHNR and CDR2 FQNEAQ come from the germline V gene (reference sequence). This CDR3 is CASSFIAGVGHDEQFF. The CDR3 DNA sequence: TGTGCCAGCAGCTTCATAGCGGGAGTGGGGCACGATGAGCAGTTCTTC.

This clonotype was picked up many times. This rearrangement joins TRBV21-1 to TRBJ2-5; the D call of TRBD1 is as the table states it, not checked on the DNA. TRBV21-1 is assigned pseudogene status. The CDR3 sequence is 12 residues long. The CDR3 loop is CASSKVAQTQYF. CDR3 in DNA: TGTGCCAGCAGCAAAGTGGCGCAGACCCAGTACTTC.

The sample holds a few counts of this clonotype. V is TRBV20-1 and J is TRBJ2-3; D remains unclear. The CDR3 runs 15 residues. CDR1 DFQATT and CDR2 SNEGSKA come from the germline V gene (reference sequence). V dropped 3 bases and J dropped 2 bases, with 15 bases sitting between them. CDR3: CSASRPDPPTDTQYF. DNA of the CDR3: TGCAGTGCTAGCCGGCCGGACCCACCCACAGATACGCAGTATTTT.

The V call is TRBV12-3 or TRBV12-4, the J call TRBJ2-3, with 13 bases that match TRBD2. The CDR3 has 19 residues. V lost 2 bases and J lost 1; bases outside the gene matches: 9. The CDR3 coding sequence is TGTGCCAGCAGTTTAAGCCCAGGACTAGCGGGGGCTCGCACAGATACGCAGTATTTT. Translated, it gives CASSLSPGLAGARTDTQYF.

This sequence joins TRBV3-1 and TRBJ2-3; TRBD2 aligns across 10 bases. With V trimmed by 0 bases and J by 3 bases, 3 bases remained unmatched. This CDR3 region has 16 residues. Per germline, CDR1 LGHDT and CDR2 YNNKEL (reference sequence). The CDR3 sequence is CASSQDLAGVTDTQYF. CDR3 in DNA: TGTGCCAGCAGCCAAGATCTAGCGGGGGTAACAGATACGCAGTATTTT.

The rearrangement joins TRBV21-1 to TRBJ1-2; the table's D call of TRBD1 was not tested on the DNA. TRBV21-1 is reported as a pseudogene. The CDR3 sequence is 15 residues long. The CDR3 spells CASSTYPGTGYGYTF. The CDR3 nucleotides read TGTGCCAGCAGCACCTACCCCGGGACAGGGTATGGCTACACCTTC.

This clonotype appeared a few times. The chain has TRBV6-5 and TRBJ2-2; no clear D. Between the trimmed V and J ends, which lost 0 bases and 1 base, there was a span of 6 bases. Germline CDR1 is MNHEY and CDR2 is SVGAGI. The CDR3 extends over 15 amino acids. The CDR3 is CASSYSGGNTGELFF. CDR3 in DNA: TGTGCCAGCAGTTACTCGGGCGGGAACACCGGGGAGCTGTTTTTT.

The chain combines TRBV5-6 with TRBJ2-1; TRBD2 aligns across 7 bases. Germline assignment: CDR1 SGHDT and CDR2 YYEEEE. This CDR3 has 17 amino acids. The V gene end was trimmed by 9 bases and the J gene end by 5 bases; junction bases not matched to a gene: 20. CDR3 protein: CAIGPILWEGRNNEQFF. The DNA for the CDR3 is TGTGCCATCGGCCCTATTTTGTGGGAGGGACGGAACAATGAGCAGTTCTTC.

For the CDR3, the DNA is TGTGCCAGCAGCCAAGATCTTAGCTCAGATACGCAGTATTTT. Residues: CASSQDLSSDTQYF. The chain is built from TRBV14 and TRBJ2-3; D gene unclear. The germline V gene has CDR1 SGHDN and CDR2 FVKESK. There are 14 residues in the CDR3. Trimming shortened V by 0 bases and J by 4 bases, and 8 bases separated the two germline ends. Together with reference TRBV14 and TRBJ2-3, the CDR3 gives the full variable domain: EAGVTQFPSHSVIEKGQTVTLRCDPISGHDNLYWYRRVMGKEIKFLLHFVKESKQDESGMPNNRFLAERTGGTYSTLKVQPAELEDSGVYFCASSQDLSSDTQYFGPGTRLTVL.

The table lists this clonotype with a few counts. The rearrangement links TRBV12-5 to TRBJ2-7; 10 bases line up with TRBD2. Germline CDR1 LGHNT, CDR2 FRNRAP. The length of the CDR3 is 19 residues. J gave up 2 bases and V 0 bases, and 13 bases lay outside the gene matches. The CDR3 loop is CASGLVNSDLAGVTYEQYF. CDR3 DNA sequence: TGTGCTAGTGGTTTGGTAAATTCGGATCTAGCGGGAGTGACCTACGAGCAGTACTTC.

This chain joins TRBV6-2 or TRBV6-3 and TRBJ2-1; tentative D call: TRBD1 (6 bases). Germline V lookup: CDR1 MNHEY, CDR2 SVGEGT. This CDR3 region has 12 residues. Trimming took off 5 bases at V and 14 bases at J, with 16 bases between the two ends. The CDR3 bases are TGTGCCAGCAGTCTAAACAGGGTCCTGGAGTTCTTC. Its protein product is CASSLNRVLEFF.

This clonotype was seen repeatedly, ten times or more. The chain employs TRBV7-9 and TRBJ2-3, with 7 bases that match TRBD2. Germline-derived CDR1 and CDR2 are SEHNR and FQNEAQ (reference sequence). V lost 3 bases and J lost 0; bases outside the gene matches: 3. This CDR3 has 15 amino acids. In DNA form, the CDR3 reads TGTGCCAGCAGCTTCAGCGGGACTAGCACAGATACGCAGTATTTT. Residues: CASSFSGTSTDTQYF.

Details on this clonotype: Possible read error: a much larger clone is one base away. V is TRBV7-9 and J is TRBJ2-5, with 11 positions matching TRBD1. Looked up from germline, CDR1 is SEHNR and CDR2 is FQNEAQ (reference sequence). The J segment lost 3 bases and the V segment lost 7 bases, leaving 7 bases of the junction unmatched. CDR3 length: 15 residues. In DNA, the CDR3 is TGTGCCAGCAACTGGACAGGGGGCGCGAAAGAGACCCAGTACTTC. This encodes CASNWTGGAKETQYF. Complete variable domain (other parts from reference TRBV7-9 and TRBJ2-5): DTGVSQNPRHKITKRGQNVTFRCDPISEHNRLYWYRQTLGQGPEFLTYFQNEAQLEKSRLLSDRFSAERPKGSFSTLEIQRTEQGDSAMYLCASNWTGGAKETQYFGPGTRLLVL.

The table lists this clonotype with a few counts. This chain joins TRBV6-2 or TRBV6-3 and TRBJ2-2; D remains ambiguous. The CDR3 runs 14 residues. Trimming stripped 3 bases from V and 1 base from J, with 6 bases between. Germline lookup yields CDR1 MNHEY and CDR2 SVGEGT. The CDR3 DNA reads as TGTGCCAGCAGTTATTCACAGAACACCGGGGAGCTGTTTTTT. Translation: CASSYSQNTGELFF.

The chain links TRBV6-2 or TRBV6-3 to TRBJ2-1; D could derive from TRBD1 or TRBD2 (6 bases each). Germline-derived CDR1 and CDR2 are MNHEY and SVGEGT. The germline V and J ends were trimmed by 7 bases and 1 base, with 23 bases remaining between them. The CDR3 spans 18 residues. The DNA of the CDR3 is TGTGCCAGCAATACCTACAGGGATCCGGGAGCGTCCTACAATGAGCAGTTCTTC. It encodes CASNTYRDPGASYNEQFF.

This clonotype showed up many times. The chain joins TRBV13 to TRBJ2-7; D may be TRBD2 (5 bases). The V and J ends lost 0 bases and 12 bases respectively, with 9 bases between them. Germline-derived CDR1 and CDR2 are PRHDT and FYEKMQ (reference sequence). The CDR3 loop spans 11 amino acids. The DNA of the CDR3 is TGTGCCAGCAGCTTAGGCGGGGAAGTGTACTTC. Protein sequence: CASSLGGEVYF. Supplemented by reference TRBV13 and TRBJ2-7, the full variable domain reads AAGVIQSPRHLIKEKRETATLKCYPIPRHDTVYWYQQGPGQDPQFLISFYEKMQSDKGSIPDRFSAQQFSDYHSELNMSSLELGDSALYFCASSLGGEVYFGPGTRLTVT.

This clonotype came up many times. A junction boundary mismatches the germline segment, possibly from a read error. The CDR3 region has the DNA TGTGCTAGCAGCTTAGATACAGGGCCAGCGGCGAACACCGGGGAGCTGTTTTTT. This translates into CASSLDTGPAANTGELFF. The chain recombines TRBV7-7 with TRBJ2-2; tentative D call: TRBD1 (6 bases). This CDR3 comprises 18 residues. Germline V gene sequence: CDR1 SSHAT, CDR2 FNYEAQ (reference sequence).

This clonotype was counted ten times or more. V usage is TRBV9 and J usage is TRBJ1-2; D possibly corresponds to TRBD1 (5 bases). Germline V CDR1 and CDR2: SGDLS, YYNGEE. CDR3 size: 13 residues. V was trimmed by 0 bases and J by 10 bases, leaving 13 bases between them. The CDR3 nucleotides are TGTGCCAGCAGCGTAGGGGACCGGGCCTCCTACACCTTC. It translates to CASSVGDRASYTF.

CDR3 in amino acids: CSARVVGGYEQYF. The DNA for the CDR3 is TGCAGTGCTAGAGTGGTCGGAGGCTACGAGCAGTACTTC. The V and J genes are TRBV20-1 and TRBJ2-7, with a weak D call TRBD2 (5 bases). The CDR3 covers 13 residues. Germline V gene data show CDR1 as DFQATT and CDR2 as SNEGSKA (reference sequence). V was trimmed by 1 base and J by 3 bases, leaving 10 bases between them.

This clonotype was counted between two and nine times. The CDR3 loop reads CSASADLREYAFF. The CDR3 DNA reads as TGCAGTGCTAGTGCAGATCTCAGGGAGTACGCTTTCTTT. The J gene is TRBJ1-1, the V gene TRBV20-1, with TRBD1 as a possible D gene (5 bases). V was clipped by 3 bases and J by 11 bases, with 19 bases between them. Germline V gives CDR1 DFQATT, CDR2 SNEGSKA (reference sequence). The CDR3 loop spans 13 amino acids.

The table lists this clonotype with a few counts. The V call is TRBV27, the J call TRBJ1-6; D call uncertain. Germline V gene data show CDR1 as MNHEY and CDR2 as SMNVEV (reference sequence). Deletions cut 6 bases from V and 6 bases from J, with 15 bases between. CDR3 length: 15 residues. CDR3 in amino acids: CASSDSVSANSPLHF. DNA of the CDR3: TGTGCCAGCAGCGACTCGGTATCGGCTAATTCACCCCTCCACTTT.

In its sample, this clonotype was seen a few times. The DNA for the CDR3 is TGCAGTGCTAGAGATCGGGACAGGGGTATCGACGAGCAGTACTTC. Translation: CSARDRDRGIDEQYF. The rearrangement links TRBV20-1 to TRBJ2-7; TRBD1 matches 10 bases. The ends lost 0 bases at V and 5 bases at J; junction bases unmatched: 7. CDR3 length equals 15 residues. Germline CDR1 and CDR2: DFQATT and SNEGSKA (reference sequence).

This clonotype occurred a few times. The V gene is TRBV12-3 or TRBV12-4, the J gene TRBJ2-7; D perhaps matches TRBD1 (6 bases). This CDR3 is 13 amino acids long. Trimming stripped 3 bases from V and 3 bases from J, with 9 bases between. The CDR3 is CASSFWDNYEQYF. The CDR3 nucleotides read TGTGCCAGCAGTTTTTGGGACAACTACGAGCAGTACTTC.

The sample holds a few counts of this clonotype. The CDR3 DNA reads as TGTGCCAGCAGCCCCGAGAGGGGCAATCAGCCCCAGCATTTT. Its translation: CASSPERGNQPQHF. The genes are TRBV9 and TRBJ1-5; no clear D gene. Germline V gene data show CDR1 as SGDLS and CDR2 as YYNGEE. The CDR3 runs 14 residues. V lost 4 bases to trimming and J lost 2 bases, with 10 bases between them.